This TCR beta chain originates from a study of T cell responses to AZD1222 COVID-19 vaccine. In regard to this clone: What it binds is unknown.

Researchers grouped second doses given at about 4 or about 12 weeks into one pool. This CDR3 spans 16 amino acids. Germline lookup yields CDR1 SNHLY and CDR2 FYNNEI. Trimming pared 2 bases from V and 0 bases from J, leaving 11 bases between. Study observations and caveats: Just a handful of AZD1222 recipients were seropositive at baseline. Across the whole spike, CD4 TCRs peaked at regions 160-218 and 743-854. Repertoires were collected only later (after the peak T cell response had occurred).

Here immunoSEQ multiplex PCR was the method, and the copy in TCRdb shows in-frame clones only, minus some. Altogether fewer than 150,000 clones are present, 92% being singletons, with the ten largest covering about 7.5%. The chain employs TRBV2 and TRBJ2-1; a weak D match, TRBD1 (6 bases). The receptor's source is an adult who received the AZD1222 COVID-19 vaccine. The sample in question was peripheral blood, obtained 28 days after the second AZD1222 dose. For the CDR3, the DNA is TGTGCCAGCAGTGAAAGGGGGTATAACTCCTACAATGAGCAGTTCTTC. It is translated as CASSERGYNSYNEQFF. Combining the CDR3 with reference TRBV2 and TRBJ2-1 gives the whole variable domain EPEVTQTPSHQVTQMGQEVILRCVPISNHLYFYWYRQILGQKVEFLVSFYNNEISEKSEIFDDQFSVERPDGSNFTLKIRSTKLEDSAMYFCASSERGYNSYNEQFFGPGTRLTVL.